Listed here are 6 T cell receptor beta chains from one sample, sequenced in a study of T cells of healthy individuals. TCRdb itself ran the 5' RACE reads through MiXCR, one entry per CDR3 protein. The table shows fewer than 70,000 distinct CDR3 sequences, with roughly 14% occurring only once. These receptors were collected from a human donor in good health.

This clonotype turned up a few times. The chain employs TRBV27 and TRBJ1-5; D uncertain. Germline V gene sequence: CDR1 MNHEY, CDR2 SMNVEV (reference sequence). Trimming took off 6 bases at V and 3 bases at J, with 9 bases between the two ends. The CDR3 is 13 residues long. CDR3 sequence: CASRKTINQPQHF. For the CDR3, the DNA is TGTGCCAGCAGAAAGACAATCAATCAGCCCCAGCATTTT.

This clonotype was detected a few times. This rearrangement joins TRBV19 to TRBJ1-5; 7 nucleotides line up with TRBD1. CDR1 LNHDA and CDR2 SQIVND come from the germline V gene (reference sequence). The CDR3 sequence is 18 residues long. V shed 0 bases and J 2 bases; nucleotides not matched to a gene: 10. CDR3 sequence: CASSIDSWRGLGNQPQHF. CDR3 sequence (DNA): TGTGCCAGTAGTATAGATAGTTGGAGGGGGCTCGGCAATCAGCCCCAGCATTTT.

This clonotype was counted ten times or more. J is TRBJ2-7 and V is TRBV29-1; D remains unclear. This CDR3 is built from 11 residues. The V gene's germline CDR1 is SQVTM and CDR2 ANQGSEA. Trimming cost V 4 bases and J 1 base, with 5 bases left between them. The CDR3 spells CSVVWSYEQYF. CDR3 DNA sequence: TGCAGCGTTGTATGGTCCTACGAGCAGTACTTC.

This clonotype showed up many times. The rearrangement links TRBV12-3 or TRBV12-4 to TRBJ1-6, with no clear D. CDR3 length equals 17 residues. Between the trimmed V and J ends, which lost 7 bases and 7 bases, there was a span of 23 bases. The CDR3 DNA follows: TGTGCCAGCACCCTACAACCGGTCGTAGGAGGGAATTCACCCCTCCACTTT. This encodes CASTLQPVVGGNSPLHF.

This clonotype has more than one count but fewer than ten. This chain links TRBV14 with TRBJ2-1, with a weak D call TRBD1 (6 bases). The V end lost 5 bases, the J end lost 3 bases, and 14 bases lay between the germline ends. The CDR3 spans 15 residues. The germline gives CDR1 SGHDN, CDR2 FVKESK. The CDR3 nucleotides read TGTGCCAGCAGCTCGTTAAGGACAGTCTACAATGAGCAGTTCTTC. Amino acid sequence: CASSSLRTVYNEQFF. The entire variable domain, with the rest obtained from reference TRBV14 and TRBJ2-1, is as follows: EAGVTQFPSHSVIEKGQTVTLRCDPISGHDNLYWYRRVMGKEIKFLLHFVKESKQDESGMPNNRFLAERTGGTYSTLKVQPAELEDSGVYFCASSSLRTVYNEQFFGPGTRLTVL.

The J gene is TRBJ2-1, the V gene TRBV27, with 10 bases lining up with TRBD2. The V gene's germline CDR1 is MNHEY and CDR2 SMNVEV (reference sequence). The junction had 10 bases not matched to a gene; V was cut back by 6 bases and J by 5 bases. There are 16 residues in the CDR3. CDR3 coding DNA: TGTGCCAGCAGAACAAGAGGGACTAGCGAAAACAATGAGCAGTTCTTC. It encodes CASRTRGTSENNEQFF.